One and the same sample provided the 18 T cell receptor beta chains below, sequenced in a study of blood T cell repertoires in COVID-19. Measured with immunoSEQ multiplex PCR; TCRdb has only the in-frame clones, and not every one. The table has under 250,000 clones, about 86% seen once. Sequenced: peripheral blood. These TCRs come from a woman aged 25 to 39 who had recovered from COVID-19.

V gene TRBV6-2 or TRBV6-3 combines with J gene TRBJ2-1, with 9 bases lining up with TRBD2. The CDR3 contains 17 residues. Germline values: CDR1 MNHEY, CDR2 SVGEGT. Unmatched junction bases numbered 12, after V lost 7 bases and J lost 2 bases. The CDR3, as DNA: TGTGCCAGCATCCCACGGAAAGCGGGAGGCGCCTACAATGAGCAGTTCTTC. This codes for CASIPRKAGGAYNEQFF.

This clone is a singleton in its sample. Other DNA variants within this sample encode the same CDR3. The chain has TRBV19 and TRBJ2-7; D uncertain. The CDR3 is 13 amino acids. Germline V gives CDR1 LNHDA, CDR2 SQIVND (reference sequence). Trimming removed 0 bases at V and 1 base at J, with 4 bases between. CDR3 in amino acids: CASSIDSSYEQYF. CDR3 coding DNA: TGTGCCAGTAGTATAGATAGTTCCTACGAGCAGTACTTC. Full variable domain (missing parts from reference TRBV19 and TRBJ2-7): DGGITQSPKYLFRKEGQNVTLSCEQNLNHDAMYWYRQDPGQGLRLIYYSQIVNDFQKGDIAEGYSVSREKKESFPLTVTSAQKNPTAFYLCASSIDSSYEQYFGPGTRLTVT.

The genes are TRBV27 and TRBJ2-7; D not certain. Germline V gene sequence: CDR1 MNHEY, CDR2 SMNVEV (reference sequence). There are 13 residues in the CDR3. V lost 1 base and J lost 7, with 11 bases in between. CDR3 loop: CASSLFKSDEQYF. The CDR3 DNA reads TGTGCCAGCAGTTTATTCAAGTCAGATGAGCAGTACTTC.

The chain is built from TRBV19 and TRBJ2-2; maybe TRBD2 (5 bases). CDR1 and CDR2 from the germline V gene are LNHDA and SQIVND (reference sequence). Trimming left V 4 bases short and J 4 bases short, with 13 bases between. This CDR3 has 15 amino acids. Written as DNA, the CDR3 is TGTGCCAGTAGTACAGGACGGGAACTCACCGGGGAGCTGTTTTTT. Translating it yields CASSTGRELTGELFF.

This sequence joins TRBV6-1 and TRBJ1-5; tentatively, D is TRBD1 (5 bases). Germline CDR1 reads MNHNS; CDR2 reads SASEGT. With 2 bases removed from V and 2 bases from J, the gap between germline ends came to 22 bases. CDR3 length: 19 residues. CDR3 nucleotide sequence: TGTGCCAGCAGTGAAAAGGGCCTCCATGGGGCCCGGGGCAATCAGCCCCAGCATTTT. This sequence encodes CASSEKGLHGARGNQPQHF.

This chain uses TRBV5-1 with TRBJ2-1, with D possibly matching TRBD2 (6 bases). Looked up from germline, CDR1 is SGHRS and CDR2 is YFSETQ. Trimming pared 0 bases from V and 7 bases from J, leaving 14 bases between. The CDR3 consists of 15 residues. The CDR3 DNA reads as TGCGCCAGCAGCTTGGGGAGCGGGTTATCTAATGAGCAGTTCTTC. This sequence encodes CASSLGSGLSNEQFF. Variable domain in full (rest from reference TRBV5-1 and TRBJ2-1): KAGVTQTPRYLIKTRGQQVTLSCSPISGHRSVSWYQQTPGQGLQFLFEYFSETQRNKGNFPGRFSGRQFSNSRSEMNVSTLELGDSALYLCASSLGSGLSNEQFFGPGTRLTVL.

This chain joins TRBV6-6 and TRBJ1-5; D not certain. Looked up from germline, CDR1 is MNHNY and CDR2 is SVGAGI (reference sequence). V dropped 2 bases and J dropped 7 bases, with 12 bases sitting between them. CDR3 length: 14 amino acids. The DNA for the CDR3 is TGTGCCAGCAGTTACGTGACACAAAACCAGCCCCAGCATTTT. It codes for CASSYVTQNQPQHF.

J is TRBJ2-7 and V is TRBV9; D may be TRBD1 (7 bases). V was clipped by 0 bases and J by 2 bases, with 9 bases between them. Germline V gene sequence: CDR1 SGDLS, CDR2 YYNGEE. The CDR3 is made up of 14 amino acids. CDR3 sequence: CASSVGRGAYEQYF. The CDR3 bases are TGTGCCAGCAGCGTAGGCAGGGGGGCCTACGAGCAGTACTTC.

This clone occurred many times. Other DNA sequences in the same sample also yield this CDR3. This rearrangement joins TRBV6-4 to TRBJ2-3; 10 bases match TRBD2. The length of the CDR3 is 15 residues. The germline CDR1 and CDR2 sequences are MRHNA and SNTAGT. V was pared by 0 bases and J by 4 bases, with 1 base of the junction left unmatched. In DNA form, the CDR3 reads TGTGCCAGCAGTGACTCAGCGGGAGGGCCAGATACGCAGTATTTT. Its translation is CASSDSAGGPDTQYF.

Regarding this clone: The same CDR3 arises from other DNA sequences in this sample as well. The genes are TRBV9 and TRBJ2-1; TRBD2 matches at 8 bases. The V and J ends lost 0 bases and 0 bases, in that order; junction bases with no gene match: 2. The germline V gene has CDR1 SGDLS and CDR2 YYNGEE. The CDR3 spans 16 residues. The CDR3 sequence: CASSVGLAGSYNEQFF. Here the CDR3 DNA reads TGTGCCAGCAGCGTAGGCCTAGCGGGCTCCTACAATGAGCAGTTCTTC.

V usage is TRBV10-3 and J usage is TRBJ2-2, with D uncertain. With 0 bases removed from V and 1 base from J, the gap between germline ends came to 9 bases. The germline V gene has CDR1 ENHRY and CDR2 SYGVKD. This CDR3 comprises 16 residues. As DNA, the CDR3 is TGTGCCATCAGTGAGTCGGCAACTAAGAACACCGGGGAGCTGTTTTTT. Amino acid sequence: CAISESATKNTGELFF.

The CDR3 reads CASSVSGTGVNEQFF. CDR3 in DNA: TGTGCCAGTAGTGTCTCCGGGACAGGGGTTAATGAGCAGTTCTTC. The J gene is TRBJ2-1, the V gene TRBV19, with TRBD1 matching over 10 bases. This CDR3 comprises 15 residues. The trim removed 5 bases at V and 7 bases at J, leaving 8 bases unmatched. The V gene's germline CDR1 is LNHDA and CDR2 SQIVND (reference sequence).

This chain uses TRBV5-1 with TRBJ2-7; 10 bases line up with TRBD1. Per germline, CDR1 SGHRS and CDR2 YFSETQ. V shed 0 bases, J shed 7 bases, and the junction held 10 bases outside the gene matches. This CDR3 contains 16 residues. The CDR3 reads CASSLALTGGSGEQYF. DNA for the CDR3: TGCGCCAGCAGCTTGGCCCTGACAGGGGGCTCGGGGGAGCAGTACTTC.

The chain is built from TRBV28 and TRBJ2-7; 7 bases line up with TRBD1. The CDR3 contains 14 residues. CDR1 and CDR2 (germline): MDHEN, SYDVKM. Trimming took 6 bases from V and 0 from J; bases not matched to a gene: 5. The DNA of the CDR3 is TGTGCCAGCAGGTCGACAGGGATCTCCTACGAGCAGTACTTC. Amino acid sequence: CASRSTGISYEQYF. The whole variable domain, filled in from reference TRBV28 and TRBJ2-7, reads DVKVTQSSRYLVKRTGEKVFLECVQDMDHENMFWYRQDPGLGLRLIYFSYDVKMKEKGDIPEGYSVSREKKERFSLILESASTNQTSMYLCASRSTGISYEQYFGPGTRLTVT.

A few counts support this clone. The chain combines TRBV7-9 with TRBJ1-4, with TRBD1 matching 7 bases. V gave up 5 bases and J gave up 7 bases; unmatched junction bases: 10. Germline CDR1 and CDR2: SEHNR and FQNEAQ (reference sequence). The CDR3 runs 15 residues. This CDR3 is CASSLQGLAGEKLFF. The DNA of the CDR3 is TGTGCCAGCAGCCTACAGGGGTTGGCGGGTGAAAAACTGTTTTTT.

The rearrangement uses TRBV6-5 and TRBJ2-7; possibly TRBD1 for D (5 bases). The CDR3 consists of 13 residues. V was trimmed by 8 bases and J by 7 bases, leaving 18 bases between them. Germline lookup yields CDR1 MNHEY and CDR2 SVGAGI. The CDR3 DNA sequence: TGTGCCAGCTCAAGAACCGACAGAGGAGAGCAGTACTTC. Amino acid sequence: CASSRTDRGEQYF.

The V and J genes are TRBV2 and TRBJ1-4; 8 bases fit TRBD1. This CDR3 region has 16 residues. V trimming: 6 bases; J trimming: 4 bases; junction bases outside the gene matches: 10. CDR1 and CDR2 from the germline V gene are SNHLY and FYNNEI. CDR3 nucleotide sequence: TGTGCCAGCAGGGTACCTCCGGGACAGGTTAATGAAAAACTGTTTTTT. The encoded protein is CASRVPPGQVNEKLFF. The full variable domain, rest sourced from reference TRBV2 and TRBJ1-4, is EPEVTQTPSHQVTQMGQEVILRCVPISNHLYFYWYRQILGQKVEFLVSFYNNEISEKSEIFDDQFSVERPDGSNFTLKIRSTKLEDSAMYFCASRVPPGQVNEKLFFGSGTQLSVL.

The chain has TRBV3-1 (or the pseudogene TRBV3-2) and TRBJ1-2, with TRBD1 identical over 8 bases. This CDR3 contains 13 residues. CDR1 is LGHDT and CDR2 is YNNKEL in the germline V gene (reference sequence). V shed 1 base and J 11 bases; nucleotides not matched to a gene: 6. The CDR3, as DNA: TGTGCCAGCAGCCAAGGGACAGGGATAGGGTACACCTTC. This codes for CASSQGTGIGYTF.